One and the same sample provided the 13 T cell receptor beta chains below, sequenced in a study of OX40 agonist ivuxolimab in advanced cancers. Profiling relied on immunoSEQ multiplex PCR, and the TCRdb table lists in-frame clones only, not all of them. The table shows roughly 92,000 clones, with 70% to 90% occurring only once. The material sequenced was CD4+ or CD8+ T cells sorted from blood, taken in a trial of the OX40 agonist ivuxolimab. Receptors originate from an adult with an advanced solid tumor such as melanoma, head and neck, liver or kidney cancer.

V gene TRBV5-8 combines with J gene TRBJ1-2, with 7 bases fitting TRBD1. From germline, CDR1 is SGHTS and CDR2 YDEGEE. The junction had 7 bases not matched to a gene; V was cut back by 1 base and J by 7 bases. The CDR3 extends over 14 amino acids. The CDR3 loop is CASSLINRGSGYTF. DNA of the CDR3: TGTGCCAGCAGCTTGATAAACAGGGGATCTGGCTACACCTTC.

CDR3 in amino acids: CASSLAPTPGELFF. The CDR3, as DNA: TGTGCCAGCAGCTTAGCCCCTACCCCCGGGGAGCTGTTTTTT. V gene TRBV7-6 combines with J gene TRBJ2-2; D is unresolved. The V and J ends lost 0 bases and 6 bases respectively, with 8 bases between them. CDR1 is SGHVS and CDR2 is FNYEAQ in the germline V gene. The CDR3 sequence is 14 residues long. Supplemented by reference TRBV7-6 and TRBJ2-2, the full variable domain reads GAGVSQSPRYKVTKRGQDVALRCDPISGHVSLYWYRQALGQGPEFLTYFNYEAQQDKSGLPNDRFSAERPEGSISTLTIQRTEQRDSAMYRCASSLAPTPGELFFGEGSRLTVL.

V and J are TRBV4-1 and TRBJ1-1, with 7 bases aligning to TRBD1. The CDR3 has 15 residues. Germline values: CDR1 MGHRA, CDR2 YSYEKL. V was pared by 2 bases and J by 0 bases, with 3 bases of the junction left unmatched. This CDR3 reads CASSQLQGLNTEAFF. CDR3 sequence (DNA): TGCGCCAGCAGCCAATTACAGGGGTTGAACACTGAAGCTTTCTTT.

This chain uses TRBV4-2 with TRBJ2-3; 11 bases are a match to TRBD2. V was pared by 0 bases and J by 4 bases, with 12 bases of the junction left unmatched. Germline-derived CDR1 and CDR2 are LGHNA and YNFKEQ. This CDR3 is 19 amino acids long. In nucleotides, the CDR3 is TGTGCCAGCAGCCAAGAGCTAGCGGGGGGCTTCTTGGGGGCAGATACGCAGTATTTT. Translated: CASSQELAGGFLGADTQYF.

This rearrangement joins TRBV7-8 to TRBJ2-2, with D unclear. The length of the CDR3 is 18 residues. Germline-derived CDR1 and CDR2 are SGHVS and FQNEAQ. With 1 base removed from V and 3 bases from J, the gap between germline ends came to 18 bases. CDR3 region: CASSLVPPAPPYTGELFF. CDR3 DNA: TGTGCCAGCAGCTTAGTCCCCCCGGCGCCCCCCTACACCGGGGAGCTGTTTTTT.

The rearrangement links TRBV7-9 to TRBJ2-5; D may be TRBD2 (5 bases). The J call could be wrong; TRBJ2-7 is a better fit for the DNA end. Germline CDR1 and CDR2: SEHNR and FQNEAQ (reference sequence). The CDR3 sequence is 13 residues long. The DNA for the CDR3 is TGTGCCAGCAGCCCACAACGGGAAGACGAGCAGTACTTC. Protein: CASSPQREDEQYF.

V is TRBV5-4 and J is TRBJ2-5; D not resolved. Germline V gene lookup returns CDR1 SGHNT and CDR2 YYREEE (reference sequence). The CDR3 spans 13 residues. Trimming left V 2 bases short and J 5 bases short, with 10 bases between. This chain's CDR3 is CASSFSPRETQYF. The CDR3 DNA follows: TGTGCCAGCAGCTTCAGTCCCAGGGAGACCCAGTACTTC.

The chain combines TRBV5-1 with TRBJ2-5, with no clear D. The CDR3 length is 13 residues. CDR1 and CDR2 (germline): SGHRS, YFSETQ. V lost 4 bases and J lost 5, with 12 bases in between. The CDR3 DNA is TGCGCCAGCAGCCCCATTCTTGGGGAGACCCAGTACTTC. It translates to CASSPILGETQYF.

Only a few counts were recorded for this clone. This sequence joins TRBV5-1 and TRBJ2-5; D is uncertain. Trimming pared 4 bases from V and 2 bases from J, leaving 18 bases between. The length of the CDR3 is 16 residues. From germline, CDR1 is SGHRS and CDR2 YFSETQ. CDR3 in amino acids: CASSEWAGYLQETQYF. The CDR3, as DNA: TGCGCCAGCAGCGAATGGGCCGGCTACCTACAAGAGACCCAGTACTTC.

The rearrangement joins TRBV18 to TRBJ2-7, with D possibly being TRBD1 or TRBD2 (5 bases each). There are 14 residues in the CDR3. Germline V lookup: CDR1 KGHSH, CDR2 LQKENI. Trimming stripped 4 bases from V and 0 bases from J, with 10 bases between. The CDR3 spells CASSRDGASYEQYF. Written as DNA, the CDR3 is TGTGCCAGCTCACGGGACGGGGCCTCCTACGAGCAGTACTTC. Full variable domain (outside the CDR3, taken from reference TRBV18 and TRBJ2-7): NAGVMQNPRHLVRRRGQEARLRCSPMKGHSHVYWYRQLPEEGLKFMVYLQKENIIDESGMPKERFSAEFPKEGPSILRIQQVVRGDSAAYFCASSRDGASYEQYFGPGTRLTVT.

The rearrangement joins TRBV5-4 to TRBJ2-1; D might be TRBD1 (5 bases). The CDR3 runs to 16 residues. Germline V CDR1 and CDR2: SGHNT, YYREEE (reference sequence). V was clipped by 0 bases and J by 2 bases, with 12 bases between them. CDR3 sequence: CASSLAGRGAYNEQFF. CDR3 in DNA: TGTGCCAGCAGCTTGGCCGGTAGGGGTGCCTACAATGAGCAGTTCTTC.

The CDR3 sequence is CASSLSTYNEKLFF. CDR3 nucleotide sequence: TGTGCCAGCAGCTTGAGCACCTACAATGAAAAACTGTTTTTT. The rearrangement uses TRBV7-9 and TRBJ1-4, with unresolved D. Trimming cost V 3 bases and J 5 bases, with 10 bases left between them. The CDR3 contains 14 residues. CDR1 and CDR2 from the germline V gene are SEHNR and FQNEAQ (reference sequence).

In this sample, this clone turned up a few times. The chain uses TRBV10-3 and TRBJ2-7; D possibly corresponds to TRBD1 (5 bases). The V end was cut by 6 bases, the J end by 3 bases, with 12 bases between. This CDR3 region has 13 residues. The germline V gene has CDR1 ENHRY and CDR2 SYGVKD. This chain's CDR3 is CAIRVDRNYEQYF. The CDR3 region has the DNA TGTGCCATCAGGGTCGACAGAAACTACGAGCAGTACTTC.